This TCR beta chain was identified in a study of neurological immune-mediated disorders. Synthesis of cDNA was performed by 5'RACE using 10-nucleotide random UMIs. One entry per CDR3 protein results from TCRdb running MiXCR on the 5' RACE reads. The sample carries 40,000 to 50,000 distinct CDR3 sequences, more than 2% recorded once. This clonotype was recorded many times. The CDR3 contains 12 residues. V lost 5 bases and J lost 5, with 10 bases in between. Germline CDR1 is SEHNR and CDR2 is FQNEAQ (reference sequence). The source of this sequence is a man aged 25-45 years with multiple sclerosis. Sequences were obtained from PBMCs. The chain has TRBV7-9 and TRBJ2-7; D gene ambiguous. The CDR3 sequence is CASSQFKNEQYF. CDR3 sequence (DNA): TGTGCCAGCAGCCAATTTAAGAACGAGCAGTACTTC. Full variable domain (rest looked up from reference TRBV7-9 and TRBJ2-7): DTGVSQNPRHKITKRGQNVTFRCDPISEHNRLYWYRQTLGQGPEFLTYFQNEAQLEKSRLLSDRFSAERPKGSFSTLEIQRTEQGDSAMYLCASSQFKNEQYFGPGTRLTVT.